This T cell receptor beta chain was retrieved from a study of T cell responses to AZD1222 COVID-19 vaccine. Sequencing used immunoSEQ multiplex PCR; TCRdb keeps in-frame clones, though not all of them. This table holds 90,000 to 150,000 clones, about nine tenths found once. This CDR3 has 15 residues. V gave up 4 bases and J gave up 2 bases, with 9 bases separating them. In germline, CDR1 is LNHNV, CDR2 YYDKDF (reference sequence). The source of this sequence is an adult who received the AZD1222 COVID-19 vaccine. The sequences come from peripheral blood, collected 28 days after the second AZD1222 dose. The V gene is TRBV15, the J gene TRBJ2-6, with D possibly being TRBD1 or TRBD2 (6 bases each). The CDR3 DNA sequence: TGTGCCACCAGCAACAGGGAGGCTGGGGCCAACGTCCTGACTTTC. This gives the protein CATSNREAGANVLTF.